These 10 T cell receptor beta chains share one sample of origin, sequenced in a study of blood T cell repertoires in COVID-19. Some clones are missing from TCRdb's copy, which holds only in-frame ones; the method was immunoSEQ multiplex PCR. The table records roughly 430,000 clones, about 88% of them present only once. The sequenced sample consisted of PBMCs or T cells enriched from blood (not recorded which). Every receptor here comes from a young woman who had been exposed to COVID-19.

This clone has more than one count but fewer than ten. The chain combines TRBV18 with TRBJ2-7, with 8 bases fitting TRBD1. V lost 9 bases to trimming and J lost 1 base; unmatched junction nucleotides: 11. The CDR3 has 15 amino acids. The germline gives CDR1 KGHSH, CDR2 LQKENI. CDR3: CASLPTQGASYEQYF. CDR3 nucleotides: TGTGCCAGTCTCCCGACTCAGGGGGCATCCTACGAGCAGTACTTC.

The chain carries TRBV5-5 and TRBJ1-5; D not certain. Trimming cost V 3 bases and J 5 bases, with 9 bases left between them. This CDR3 comprises 13 residues. Germline assignment: CDR1 SGHKS and CDR2 YYEKEE (reference sequence). CDR3 DNA: TGTGCCAGCAGCTGGGGAGATGATCAGCCCCAGCATTTT. It codes for CASSWGDDQPQHF.

This clone has just a few counts. The J gene is TRBJ1-2, the V gene TRBV29-1; 7 positions agree with TRBD1. This CDR3 has 15 residues. Trimming at V came to 6 bases and at J to 2 bases, leaving 12 bases not matched to a gene. CDR1 SQVTM and CDR2 ANQGSEA come from the germline V gene. The CDR3 loop is CSVEGQTEINYGYTF. The CDR3 DNA is TGCAGCGTAGAGGGACAGACCGAAATAAACTATGGCTACACCTTC.

The genes are TRBV6-5 and TRBJ2-5, with 8 bases identical to TRBD1. Germline V CDR1 and CDR2: MNHEY, SVGAGI. V lost 4 bases to trimming and J lost 2 bases; unmatched junction nucleotides: 6. CDR3 length: 15 residues. The CDR3: CASSSTGQGQETQYF. CDR3 bases: TGTGCCAGCAGTTCAACCGGACAGGGTCAAGAGACCCAGTACTTC.

This clone was seen a single time. This sequence joins TRBV9 and TRBJ2-7; D is unresolved. Germline V lookup: CDR1 SGDLS, CDR2 YYNGEE. This CDR3 has 15 residues. V was shortened by 5 bases and J by 4 bases, with 19 bases between the two germline ends. The CDR3 here is CASRLSFVERYEQYF. The CDR3 nucleotides are TGTGCCAGCAGGCTTTCGTTCGTCGAGCGTTACGAGCAGTACTTC.

The chain employs TRBV18 and TRBJ1-4; possibly TRBD1 for D (6 bases). V was trimmed by 2 bases and J by 5 bases, leaving 15 bases between them. The CDR3 consists of 16 residues. Germline V gives CDR1 KGHSH, CDR2 LQKENI. CDR3 sequence (DNA): TGTGCCAGCTCACCAACACCGGGACAATCGAATGAAAAACTGTTTTTT. It specifies CASSPTPGQSNEKLFF.

The V call is TRBV5-5, the J call TRBJ1-2, with 7 bases matching TRBD1. The germline V gene has CDR1 SGHKS and CDR2 YYEKEE (reference sequence). The CDR3 is 12 residues long. V shed 8 bases, J shed 4 bases, and the junction held 5 bases outside the gene matches. CDR3 in DNA: TGTGCCAGTGGGGACAGCATCTATGGCTACACCTTC. Translated: CASGDSIYGYTF.

The chain employs TRBV28 and TRBJ2-1, with D tentatively TRBD2 (6 bases). V was shortened by 3 bases and J by 6 bases, with 18 bases between the two germline ends. This CDR3 spans 16 amino acids. Germline assignment: CDR1 MDHEN and CDR2 SYDVKM. The CDR3 sequence is CASSLSYGRSGNEQFF. CDR3 nucleotides: TGTGCCAGCAGTTTGTCTTACGGGAGATCGGGCAATGAGCAGTTCTTC.

The V and J genes are TRBV28 and TRBJ2-3; 7 bases map to TRBD2. This CDR3 is 15 amino acids long. V lost 6 bases and J lost 4; bases outside the gene matches: 10. Germline values: CDR1 MDHEN, CDR2 SYDVKM. The CDR3: CASSNQGGSADTQYF. CDR3 sequence (DNA): TGTGCCAGCAGCAACCAAGGCGGGAGTGCAGATACGCAGTATTTT. Variable domain in full (rest from reference TRBV28 and TRBJ2-3): DVKVTQSSRYLVKRTGEKVFLECVQDMDHENMFWYRQDPGLGLRLIYFSYDVKMKEKGDIPEGYSVSREKKERFSLILESASTNQTSMYLCASSNQGGSADTQYFGPGTRLTVL.

The rearrangement uses TRBV6-5 and TRBJ1-2, with a possible D match to TRBD1 (5 bases). Germline V lookup: CDR1 MNHEY, CDR2 SVGAGI. The V and J ends lost 0 bases and 2 bases respectively, with 13 bases between them. The CDR3 extends over 16 amino acids. The DNA for the CDR3 is TGTGCCAGCAGTTACTCCGGGGGGGGAAAGAACTATGGCTACACCTTC. Its protein is CASSYSGGGKNYGYTF.